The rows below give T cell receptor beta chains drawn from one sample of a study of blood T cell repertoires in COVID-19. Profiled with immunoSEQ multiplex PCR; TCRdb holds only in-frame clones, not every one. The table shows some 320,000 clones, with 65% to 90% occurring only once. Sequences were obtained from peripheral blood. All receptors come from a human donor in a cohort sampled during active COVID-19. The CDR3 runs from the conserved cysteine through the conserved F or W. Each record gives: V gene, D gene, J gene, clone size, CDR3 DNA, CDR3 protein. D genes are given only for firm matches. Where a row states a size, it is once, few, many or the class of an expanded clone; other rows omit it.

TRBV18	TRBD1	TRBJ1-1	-	TGTGCCAGCTCACCACAGGGGGCGAACACTGAAGCTTTCTTT	CASSPQGANTEAFF
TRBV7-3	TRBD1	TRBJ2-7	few	TGTGCCAGCAGCTATACAGGGGGCGCGGGGTACGAGCAGTACTTC	CASSYTGGAGYEQYF
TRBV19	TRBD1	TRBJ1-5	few	TGTGCCAGTAGTAGAGGGGGGACAGGGGGTTTCGTGGATTTT	CASSRGGTGGFVDF
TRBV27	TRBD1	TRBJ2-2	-	TGTGCCAGCAGTCTGGGGTACGGGACAGCGAACACCGGGGAGCTGTTTTTT	CASSLGYGTANTGELFF
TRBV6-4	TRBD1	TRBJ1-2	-	TGTGCCAGCAGTGTCCACTCGACAGGGGCGATGACCTATGGCTACACCTTC	CASSVHSTGAMTYGYTF
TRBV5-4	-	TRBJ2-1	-	TGTGCCAGCAGCTTGGGTCTAGTCGATATCAATGAGCAGTTCTTC	CASSLGLVDINEQFF
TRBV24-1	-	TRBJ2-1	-	TGTGCCACCAGGAGTCGGGGGTCCTACAATGAGCAGTTCTTC	CATRSRGSYNEQFF
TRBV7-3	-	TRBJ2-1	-	TGTGCCAGCAGTCGAAACAGGGGGGGTTACAATGAGCAGTTCTTC	CASSRNRGGYNEQFF
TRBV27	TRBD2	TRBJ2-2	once	TGTGTCAGCAGTATTCTAGCGGGGGGCACCGGGGAGCTGTTTTTT	CVSSILAGGTGELFF
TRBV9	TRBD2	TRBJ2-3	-	TGTGCCAGCAGCCACGGGCGGCTAGCGGGGGGTCATGCATATACGCAGTATTTT	CASSHGRLAGGHAYTQYF
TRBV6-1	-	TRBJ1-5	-	TGTGCCAGCAGTGACGCGGATCAGCCCCAGCATTTT	CASSDADQPQHF
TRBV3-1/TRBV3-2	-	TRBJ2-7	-	TGTGCCAGCAGCCAGGAGACAGCGACGTTCTCCTACGAGCAGTACTTC	CASSQETATFSYEQYF
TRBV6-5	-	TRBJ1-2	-	TGTGCCAGCAACCCCGGGAGTCCTAACTATGGCTACACCTTC	CASNPGSPNYGYTF
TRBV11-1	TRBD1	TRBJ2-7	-	TGTGCCAGCAGCCAAACAGGGGGCGCGATATACGAGCAGTACTTC	CASSQTGGAIYEQYF
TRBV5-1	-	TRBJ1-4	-	TGCGCCAGCAGCTTGGAAGGGAGAGGCAATGAAAAACTGTTTTTT	CASSLEGRGNEKLFF
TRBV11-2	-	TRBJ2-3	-	TGTGCCAGCAGCTTTATAGATACGCAGTATTTT	CASSFIDTQYF
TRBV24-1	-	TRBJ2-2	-	TGTGCCACCAGTGATCCACTCAGGGGCCCCGGGGAGCTGTTTTTT	CATSDPLRGPGELFF
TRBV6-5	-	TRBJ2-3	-	TGTGCCAGCAGACTAACAGGGAAAGATACGCAGTATTTT	CASRLTGKDTQYF
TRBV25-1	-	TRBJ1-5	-	TGTGCCAGCAGTGAAAAGAGCGGGGGCAATCAGCCCCAGCATTTT	CASSEKSGGNQPQHF
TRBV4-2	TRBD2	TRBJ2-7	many	TGTGCCAGCAGCCAAGACCATAGCGGGGGGTCCTACGAGCAGTACTTC	CASSQDHSGGSYEQYF
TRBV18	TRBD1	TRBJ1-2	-	TGTGCCAGCTCACCACCTGGGACAGGGTTGGATGGCTACACCTTC	CASSPPGTGLDGYTF
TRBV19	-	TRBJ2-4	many	TGTGCCAGCGGGGGGCCTGGCGACATTCAGTACTTC	CASGGPGDIQYF
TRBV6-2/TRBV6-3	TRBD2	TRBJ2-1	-	TGTGCCAGCAGTTACTTTTTCGGCGGGGGGGCTTTTAATGAGCAGTTCTTC	CASSYFFGGGAFNEQFF
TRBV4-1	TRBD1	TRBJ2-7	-	TGCGCCAGCAGCCCCGAGGGACAGGCTTCCTACGAGCAGTACTTC	CASSPEGQASYEQYF
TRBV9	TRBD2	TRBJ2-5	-	TGTGCCAGCAGCGCGATGGGACTAGCCGGCGAGACCCAGTACTTC	CASSAMGLAGETQYF
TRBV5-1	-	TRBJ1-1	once	TGCGCCAGCAGCTTTACAGGGAAGGATGACACTGAAGCTTTCTTT	CASSFTGKDDTEAFF
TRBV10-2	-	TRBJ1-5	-	TGCGCCAGCAGTGAGTCGACTCTCGGGCCCTGGGGCCTCAATCAGCCCCAGCATTTT	CASSESTLGPWGLNQPQHF